This entry concerns a single T cell receptor beta chain. No antigen is known for it. This sample is drawn from a study of cytomegalovirus exposure and HLA in healthy donors. Study-level findings and limits: Most TCR sequences showed up rarely, but some public TCRs showed up in many donors.

Libraries were prepared by immunoSEQ multiplex PCR; TCRdb keeps only in-frame clonotypes and omits some of them. The sample contains tens of thousands of clones, about 92% of which appear only once. This CDR3 contains 15 residues. The V gene end was trimmed by 4 bases and the J gene end by 5 bases; junction bases not matched to a gene: 6. Germline V gene lookup returns CDR1 MRHNA and CDR2 SNTAGT. The sample was PBMCs. The TCR was taken from a man younger than 35 in good health and CMV-seronegative. This chain links TRBV6-4 with TRBJ2-5; 11 bases align to TRBD2. CDR3 bases: TGTGCCAGCAGTGCCGGGACTAGCGGAGGGGAGACCCAGTACTTC. As protein: CASSAGTSGGETQYF.